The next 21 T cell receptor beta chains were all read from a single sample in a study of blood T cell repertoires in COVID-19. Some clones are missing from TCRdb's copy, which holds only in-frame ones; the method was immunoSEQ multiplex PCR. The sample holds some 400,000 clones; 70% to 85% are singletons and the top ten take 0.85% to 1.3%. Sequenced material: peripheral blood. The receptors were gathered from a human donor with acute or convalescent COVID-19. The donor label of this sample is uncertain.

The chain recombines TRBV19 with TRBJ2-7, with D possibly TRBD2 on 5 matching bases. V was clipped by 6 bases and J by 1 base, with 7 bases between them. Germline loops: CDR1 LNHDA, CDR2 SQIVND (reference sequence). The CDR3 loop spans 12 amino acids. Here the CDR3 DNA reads TGTGCCAGTAGGGGAGAGTCCTACGAGCAGTACTTC. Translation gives CASRGESYEQYF.

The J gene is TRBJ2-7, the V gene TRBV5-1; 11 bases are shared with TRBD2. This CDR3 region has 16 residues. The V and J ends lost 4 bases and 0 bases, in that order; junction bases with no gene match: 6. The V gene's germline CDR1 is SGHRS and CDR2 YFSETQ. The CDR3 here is CASSPGTSGFSYEQYF. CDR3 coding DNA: TGCGCCAGCAGCCCGGGGACTAGCGGATTCTCCTACGAGCAGTACTTC. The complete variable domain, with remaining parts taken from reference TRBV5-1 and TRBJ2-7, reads KAGVTQTPRYLIKTRGQQVTLSCSPISGHRSVSWYQQTPGQGLQFLFEYFSETQRNKGNFPGRFSGRQFSNSRSEMNVSTLELGDSALYLCASSPGTSGFSYEQYFGPGTRLTVT.

The CDR3 region has the DNA TGTGCCAGCAGCAGCTCCAACAGCTTTGAGCCCCAGCATTTT. Translation gives CASSSSNSFEPQHF. This chain connects TRBV2 to TRBJ1-5; D not resolved. Trimming took off 6 bases at V and 8 bases at J, with 17 bases between the two ends. Germline V gives CDR1 SNHLY, CDR2 FYNNEI. The CDR3 runs to 14 residues.

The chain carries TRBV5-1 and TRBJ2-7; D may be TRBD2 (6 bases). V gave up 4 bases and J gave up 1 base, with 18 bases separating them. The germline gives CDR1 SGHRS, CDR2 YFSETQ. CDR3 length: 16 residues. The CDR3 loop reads CASSLDFGGVSYEQYF. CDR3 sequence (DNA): TGCGCCAGCAGCCTAGATTTCGGGGGAGTTTCCTACGAGCAGTACTTC.

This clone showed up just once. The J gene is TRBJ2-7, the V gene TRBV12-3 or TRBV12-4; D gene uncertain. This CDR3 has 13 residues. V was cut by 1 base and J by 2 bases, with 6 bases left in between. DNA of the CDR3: TGTGCCAGCAGTTTAGTTTCAACCTACGAGCAGTACTTC. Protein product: CASSLVSTYEQYF.

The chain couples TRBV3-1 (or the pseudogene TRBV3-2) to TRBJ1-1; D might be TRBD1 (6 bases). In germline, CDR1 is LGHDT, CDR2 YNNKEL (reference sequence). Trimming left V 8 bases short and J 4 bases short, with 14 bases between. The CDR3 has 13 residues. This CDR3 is CASRLPGATEAFF. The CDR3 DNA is TGTGCCAGCCGCTTACCAGGGGCCACTGAAGCTTTCTTT.

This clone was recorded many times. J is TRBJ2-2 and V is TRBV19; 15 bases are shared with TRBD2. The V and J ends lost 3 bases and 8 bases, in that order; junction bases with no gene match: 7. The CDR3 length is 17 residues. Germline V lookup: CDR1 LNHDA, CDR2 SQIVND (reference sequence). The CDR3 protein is CASSMKGLAGGFGELFF. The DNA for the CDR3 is TGTGCCAGTAGTATGAAGGGACTAGCGGGAGGTTTTGGGGAGCTGTTTTTT.

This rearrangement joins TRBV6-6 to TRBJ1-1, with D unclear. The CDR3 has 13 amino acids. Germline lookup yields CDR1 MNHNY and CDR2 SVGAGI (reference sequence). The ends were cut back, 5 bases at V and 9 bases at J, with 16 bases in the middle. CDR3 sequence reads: CASSREGNTKAFF. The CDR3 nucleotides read TGTGCCAGCAGTCGGGAGGGTAATACGAAAGCTTTCTTT.

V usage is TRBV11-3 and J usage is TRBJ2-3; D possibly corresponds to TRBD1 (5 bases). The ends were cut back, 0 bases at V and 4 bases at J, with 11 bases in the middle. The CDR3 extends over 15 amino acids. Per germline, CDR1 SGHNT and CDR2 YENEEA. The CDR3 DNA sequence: TGTGCCAGCAGCTTAGATAGCAGGGATGCAGATACGCAGTATTTT. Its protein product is CASSLDSRDADTQYF.

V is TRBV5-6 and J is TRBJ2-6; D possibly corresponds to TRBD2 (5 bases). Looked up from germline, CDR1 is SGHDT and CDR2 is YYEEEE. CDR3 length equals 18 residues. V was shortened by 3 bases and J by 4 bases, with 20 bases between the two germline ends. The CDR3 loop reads CASSSPLGGPGGANVLTF. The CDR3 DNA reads TGTGCCAGCAGCTCCCCTTTAGGAGGACCGGGGGGGGCCAACGTCCTGACTTTC.

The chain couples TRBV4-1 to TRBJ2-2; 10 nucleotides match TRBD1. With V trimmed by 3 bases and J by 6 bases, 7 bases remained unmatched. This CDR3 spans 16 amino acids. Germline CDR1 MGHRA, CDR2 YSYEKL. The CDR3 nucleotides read TGCGCCAGCAGCCAGACCGACAGGGGGCAGGCCGGGGAGCTGTTTTTT. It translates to CASSQTDRGQAGELFF.

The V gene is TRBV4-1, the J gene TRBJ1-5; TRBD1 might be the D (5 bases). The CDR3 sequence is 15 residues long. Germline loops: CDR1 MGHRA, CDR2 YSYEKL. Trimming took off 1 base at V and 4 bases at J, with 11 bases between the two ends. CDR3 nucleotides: TGCGCCAGCAGCCAAGTCGTCAGGGTGAATCAGCCCCAGCATTTT. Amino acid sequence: CASSQVVRVNQPQHF.

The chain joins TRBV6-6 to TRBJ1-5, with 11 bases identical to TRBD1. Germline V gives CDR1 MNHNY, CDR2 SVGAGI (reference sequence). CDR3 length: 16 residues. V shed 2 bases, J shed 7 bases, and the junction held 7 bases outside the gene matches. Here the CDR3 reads CASSYKDRGQGQPQHF. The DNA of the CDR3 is TGTGCCAGCAGTTACAAGGACAGGGGGCAGGGGCAGCCCCAGCATTTT.

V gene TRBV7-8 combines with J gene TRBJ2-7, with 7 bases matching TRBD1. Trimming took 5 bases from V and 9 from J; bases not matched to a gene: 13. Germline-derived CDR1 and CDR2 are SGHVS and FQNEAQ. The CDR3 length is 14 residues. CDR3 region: CASSAQRGRDRQYF. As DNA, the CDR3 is TGTGCCAGCAGCGCCCAGAGAGGTCGGGACAGGCAGTACTTC.

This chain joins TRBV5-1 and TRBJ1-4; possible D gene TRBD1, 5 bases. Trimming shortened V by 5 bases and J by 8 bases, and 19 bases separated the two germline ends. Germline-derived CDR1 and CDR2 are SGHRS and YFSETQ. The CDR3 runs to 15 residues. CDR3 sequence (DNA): TGCGCCAGCAGTGCCCAGGGTTTCGGCTGGGAAAAACTGTTTTTT. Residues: CASSAQGFGWEKLFF.

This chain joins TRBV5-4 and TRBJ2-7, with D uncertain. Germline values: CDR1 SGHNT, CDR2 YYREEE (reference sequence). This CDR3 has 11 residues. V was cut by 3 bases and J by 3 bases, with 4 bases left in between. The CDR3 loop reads CASSSRYEQYF. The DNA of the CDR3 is TGTGCCAGCAGCTCCCGCTACGAGCAGTACTTC. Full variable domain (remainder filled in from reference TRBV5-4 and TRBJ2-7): ETGVTQSPTHLIKTRGQQVTLRCSSQSGHNTVSWYQQALGQGPQFIFQYYREEENGRGNFPPRFSGLQFPNYSSELNVNALELDDSALYLCASSSRYEQYFGPGTRLTVT.

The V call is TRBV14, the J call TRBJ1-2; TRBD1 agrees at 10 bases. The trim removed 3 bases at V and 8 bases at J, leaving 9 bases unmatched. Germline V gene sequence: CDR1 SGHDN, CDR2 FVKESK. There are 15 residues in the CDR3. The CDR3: CASSHATTGGLGYTF. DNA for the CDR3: TGTGCCAGCAGCCACGCAACGACAGGGGGCTTAGGCTACACCTTC.

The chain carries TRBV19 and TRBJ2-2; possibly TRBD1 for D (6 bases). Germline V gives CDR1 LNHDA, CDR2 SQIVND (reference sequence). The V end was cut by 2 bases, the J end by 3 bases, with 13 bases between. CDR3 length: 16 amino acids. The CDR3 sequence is CASSILGYRDTGELFF. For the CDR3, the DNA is TGTGCCAGTAGTATACTAGGGTACAGGGACACCGGGGAGCTGTTTTTT.

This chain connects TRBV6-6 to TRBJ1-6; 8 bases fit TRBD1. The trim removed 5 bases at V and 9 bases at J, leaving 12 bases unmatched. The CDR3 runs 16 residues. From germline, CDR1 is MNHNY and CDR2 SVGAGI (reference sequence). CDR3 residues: CASSTTGDRRGSPLHF. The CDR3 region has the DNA TGTGCCAGCAGTACCACCGGGGACAGGCGGGGTTCACCCCTCCACTTT.

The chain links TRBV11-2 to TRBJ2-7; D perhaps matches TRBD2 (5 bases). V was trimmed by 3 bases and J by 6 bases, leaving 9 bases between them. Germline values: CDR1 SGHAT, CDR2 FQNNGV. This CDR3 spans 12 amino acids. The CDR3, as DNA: TGTGCCAGCAGCTTCGGGAACCGCGAGCAGTACTTC. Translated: CASSFGNREQYF.

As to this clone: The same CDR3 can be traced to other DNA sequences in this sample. The CDR3 DNA sequence: TGTGCCAGCTCACCACGAGGACTAGCGGGGGCCACAGATACGCAGTATTTT. This sequence encodes CASSPRGLAGATDTQYF. This chain connects TRBV18 to TRBJ2-3, with TRBD2 identical over 13 bases. This CDR3 has 17 residues. Trimming at V came to 1 base and at J to 2 bases, leaving 3 bases not matched to a gene. Looked up from germline, CDR1 is KGHSH and CDR2 is LQKENI. Based on the CDR3 plus reference TRBV18 and TRBJ2-3, the full variable domain is NAGVMQNPRHLVRRRGQEARLRCSPMKGHSHVYWYRQLPEEGLKFMVYLQKENIIDESGMPKERFSAEFPKEGPSILRIQQVVRGDSAAYFCASSPRGLAGATDTQYFGPGTRLTVL.